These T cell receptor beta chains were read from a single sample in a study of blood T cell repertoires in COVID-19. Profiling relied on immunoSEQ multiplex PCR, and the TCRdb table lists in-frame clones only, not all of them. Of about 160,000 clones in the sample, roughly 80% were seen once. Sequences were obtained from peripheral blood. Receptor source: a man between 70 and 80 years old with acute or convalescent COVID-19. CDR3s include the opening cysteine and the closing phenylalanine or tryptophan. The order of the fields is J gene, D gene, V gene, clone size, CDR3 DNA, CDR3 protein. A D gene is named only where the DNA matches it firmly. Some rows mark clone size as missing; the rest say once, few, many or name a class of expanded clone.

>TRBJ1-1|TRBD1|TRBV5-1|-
TGCGCCAGCAGCCTGGACAGGGGGGGCACTGAAGCTTTCTTT
CASSLDRGGTEAFF
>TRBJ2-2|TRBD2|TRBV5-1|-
TGCGCCAGCAGCTCGCAGTTTGCGGGGGGAACGAACACCGGGGAGCTGTTTTTT
CASSSQFAGGTNTGELFF
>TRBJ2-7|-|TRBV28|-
TGTGCCAGCAGGACACCGGGAATTTACTACGAGCAGTACTTC
CASRTPGIYYEQYF
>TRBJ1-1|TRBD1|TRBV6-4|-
TGTGCCAGCAGTGCGGGACAGGGTGGGACTGAAGCTTTCTTT
CASSAGQGGTEAFF
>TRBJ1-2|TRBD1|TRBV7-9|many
TGTGCCAGCAGCTTCGATGGGACAGGCCCGAGCTACACCTTC
CASSFDGTGPSYTF
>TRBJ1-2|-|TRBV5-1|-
TGCGCCAGCAGCTTGGCTGGTCAGGGTGACGGCTACACCTTC
CASSLAGQGDGYTF
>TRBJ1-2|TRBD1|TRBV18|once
TGTGCCAGCTCACCAAAACAGGGGATCTATGGCTACACCTTC
CASSPKQGIYGYTF
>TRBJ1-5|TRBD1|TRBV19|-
TGTGCCAGTAGTACAGGACAGGTTTATCAGCCCCAGCATTTT
CASSTGQVYQPQHF
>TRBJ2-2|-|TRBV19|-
TGTGCCAGTACAGACAGGCCGAACACCGGGGAGCTGTTTTTT
CASTDRPNTGELFF
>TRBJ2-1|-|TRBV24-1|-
TGTGCCACCAGTGATTTATACAGGAATGAGCAGTTCTTC
CATSDLYRNEQFF
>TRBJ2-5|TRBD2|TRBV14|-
TGTGCCAGCAGCCTCTTGGCTAGCGGATCAGAAGAGACCCAGTACTTC
CASSLLASGSEETQYF
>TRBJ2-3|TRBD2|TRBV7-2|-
TGTGCCAGCAGCTTATACCTAGCGGGGGGCACAGATACGCAGTATTTT
CASSLYLAGGTDTQYF